This TCR beta chain was found in a study of cytomegalovirus exposure and HLA in healthy donors. Whole-study context: HLA-typed donors were the source of tens of millions of unique TCRs held in an early data release.

Vbeta (60) and Jbeta (13) primers were used in the PCR. The protocol was immunoSEQ multiplex PCR, while the TCRdb copy is restricted to in-frame clones and leaves out a portion. This sample yields approximately 200,000 clones, of which 70% to 80% are seen a single time; less than 2% belongs to the top ten. Germline V gene data show CDR1 as SNHLY and CDR2 as FYNNEI. The CDR3 length is 14 residues. This chain links TRBV2 with TRBJ2-5, with 12 bases that match TRBD1. The DNA end favors TRBJ2-7, so the J call may be wrong. Material: PBMCs. The TCR sequence derives from a man younger than 40 in good health and CMV-seronegative. CDR3 region: CASRGTGGVYEQYF. CDR3 DNA sequence: TGTGCCAGCAGAGGGACAGGGGGCGTATACGAGCAGTACTTC.